The clone carrying this T cell receptor (beta chain) showed up many times. The antigen is unknown. This specimen belongs to a study of spatial heterogeneity in lung cancer. Specified time point: sample taken at primary tumor resection. Per the germline V gene, CDR1 is LNHDA and CDR2 is SQIVND (reference sequence). The length of the CDR3 is 17 residues. The V segment lost 5 bases and the J segment 0 bases; nucleotides outside the gene matches: 6. MiXCR was run by TCRdb on the 5' RACE reads, yielding one entry per CDR3 protein. The sample holds about 11,000 distinct CDR3 sequences, 5% to 6% seen once. Study findings and constraints: Intratumoral expanded alpha and beta TCR counts were found to track tumor mutation counts.

The specimen was lung tumor tissue, collected at surgery. The chain uses TRBV19 and TRBJ2-1, with 11 bases fitting TRBD1. The source of this sequence is a male donor with early-stage non-small cell lung cancer. CDR3 region: CASSPRTGGVSYNEQFF. CDR3 coding DNA: TGTGCCAGTAGTCCCCGGACAGGGGGCGTCTCCTACAATGAGCAGTTCTTC.